This TCR beta chain was recovered during a study of tissue T cells after allogeneic stem cell transplantation. Indicated time point: mouse harvest day 14 after allogeneic transplant. The graft held 10^6 splenic CD5+ T cells and 10^7 T-cell-depleted bone marrow cells. TCRdb keeps only in-frame clones here, not all; method: immunoSEQ multiplex PCR. Of approximately 4,400 clones in the sample, approximately 49% were seen once. V shed 7 bases and J shed 1 base, with 4 bases lying between them. There are 11 residues in the CDR3. Germline V gene data show CDR1 as FNHDT and CDR2 as SITEND (reference sequence). With regard to this clone: Gene labels here are mouse ones. The DNA ends 1 residue before the CDR3 does, and the rest of the CDR3 is filled in from the germline J gene.

The clonotype comes from a female BALB/c mouse given C57BL/6 T cells with graft-versus-host disease after an allogeneic hematopoietic cell transplant. The rearrangement joins TRBV19 to TRBJ2-5; D not certain. Sequencing input: lymph node tissue. CDR3 residues: CASSYQDTQYF. CDR3 DNA, as far as it was read: TGTGCCAGCTCATACCAAGACACCCAGTAC.